The 21 T cell receptor beta chains below come from one sample, sequenced in a study of breast tumors, draining lymph nodes, adjacent tissues. TCRdb redid the calling of the multiplex PCR reads with MiXCR, one entry per CDR3 protein. The data hold about 46,000 distinct CDR3 sequences, with about 21% observed a single time. Sequencing was carried out using breast tumor tissue. The receptors originated from a female donor with breast cancer. Some clones in this sample may be carry-over from other donors' samples.

V and J are TRBV11-3 and TRBJ2-1; D gene unclear. Between the trimmed V and J ends, which lost 0 bases and 3 bases, there was a span of 9 bases. The CDR3 has 15 residues. The germline CDR1 and CDR2 sequences are SGHNT and YENEEA. The CDR3 here is CASSLDYGFYNEQFF. CDR3 bases: TGTGCCAGCAGCTTAGACTATGGTTTCTACAATGAGCAGTTCTTC.

This clonotype was observed at least ten times. The V gene is TRBV3-1, the J gene TRBJ2-5; a possible D gene is TRBD2 (6 bases). CDR1 LGHDT and CDR2 YNNKEL come from the germline V gene (reference sequence). The CDR3 is 14 residues long. V was cut by 1 base and J by 2 bases, with 8 bases left in between. CDR3 bases: TGTGCCAGCAGCCAAGCGGACTATCAAGAGACCCAGTACTTC. As protein: CASSQADYQETQYF.

This clonotype was observed at least ten times. The CDR3, as DNA: TGTGCCAGCAGTCCTCGATTATCCTTAAACTATGGCTACACCTTC. This translates into CASSPRLSLNYGYTF. The chain has TRBV27 and TRBJ1-2; D is unresolved. Trimming pared 5 bases from V and 2 bases from J, leaving 15 bases between. CDR1 and CDR2 (germline): MNHEY, SMNVEV (reference sequence). CDR3 size: 15 residues.

Judged by abundance, this clonotype is medium-sized. This chain connects TRBV29-1 to TRBJ2-1, with a possible D match to TRBD2 (6 bases). Trimming removed 5 bases at V and 14 bases at J, with 16 bases between. The CDR3 covers 11 residues. CDR1 and CDR2 from the germline V gene are SQVTM and ANQGSEA. The chain's CDR3 is CSVKSAAGKFF. CDR3 DNA: TGCAGCGTTAAATCGGCGGCGGGGAAGTTCTTC.

The chain joins TRBV20-1 to TRBJ2-2, with TRBD2 matching over 8 bases. V lost 0 bases and J lost 6; bases outside the gene matches: 9. The CDR3 runs to 16 residues. Germline assignment: CDR1 DFQATT and CDR2 SNEGSKA (reference sequence). The DNA of the CDR3 is TGCAGTGCTAGAGAGCTCGGGACTAGTTTGTCCGGGGAGCTGTTTTTT. This translates into CSARELGTSLSGELFF.

The sample holds many counts of this clonotype. V gene TRBV27 combines with J gene TRBJ1-6, with D hard to call. The CDR3 consists of 15 residues. From germline, CDR1 is MNHEY and CDR2 SMNVEV (reference sequence). The germline V and J ends were trimmed by 0 bases and 8 bases, with 11 bases remaining between them. The CDR3: CASSLSPDPDSPLHF. The CDR3 nucleotides are TGTGCCAGCAGTTTATCTCCGGACCCAGATTCACCCCTCCACTTT.

This clonotype was counted ten times or more. The chain employs TRBV12-5 and TRBJ2-5, with 15 bases lining up with TRBD2. This CDR3 has 15 amino acids. Germline assignment: CDR1 LGHNT and CDR2 FRNRAP. V shed 6 bases and J 5 bases; nucleotides not matched to a gene: 4. The chain's CDR3 is CASGRGTSGGETQYF. DNA of the CDR3: TGTGCTAGTGGCCGTGGGACTAGCGGGGGGGAGACCCAGTACTTC.

This clonotype was seen repeatedly, ten times or more. The chain employs TRBV6-2 or TRBV6-3 and TRBJ2-7; 11 bases fit TRBD2. CDR3 size: 15 residues. CDR1 MNHEY and CDR2 SVGEGT come from the germline V gene. Trimming at V came to 6 bases and at J to 7 bases, leaving 11 bases not matched to a gene. CDR3 sequence: CASSYNSGRAGEQYF. In DNA form, the CDR3 reads TGTGCCAGCAGCTATAATAGCGGGAGGGCTGGTGAGCAGTACTTC.

The chain couples TRBV28 to TRBJ1-2; 8 bases line up with TRBD1. V shed 5 bases, J shed 0 bases, and the junction held 23 bases outside the gene matches. The length of the CDR3 is 21 residues. Per the germline V gene, CDR1 is MDHEN and CDR2 is SYDVKM. CDR3 nucleotides: TGTGCCAGCAGTCCCCCATTTCGGACAGGGATCCCAGAATCAGCTAACTATGGCTACACCTTC. Translated, it gives CASSPPFRTGIPESANYGYTF.

This clonotype was found many times. V gene TRBV5-1 combines with J gene TRBJ2-7; the D is unclear. V was shortened by 1 base and J by 3 bases, with 5 bases between the two germline ends. Germline V lookup: CDR1 SGHRS, CDR2 YFSETQ. The CDR3 is 12 residues long. The CDR3 here is CASSLYGYEQYF. The CDR3 DNA reads as TGCGCCAGCAGCTTGTACGGCTACGAGCAGTACTTC.

This clonotype was recorded many times. The rearrangement uses TRBV20-1 and TRBJ2-7; D is undetermined. The CDR3 is 13 residues long. Germline CDR1 reads DFQATT; CDR2 reads SNEGSKA (reference sequence). The V gene lost 3 bases and the J gene lost 5 bases, with 14 bases spanning the gap. The CDR3 loop reads CSASPGPRNEQYF. The CDR3, as DNA: TGCAGTGCTAGCCCGGGCCCGCGGAACGAGCAGTACTTC.

The chain combines TRBV5-5 with TRBJ2-5; 7 nucleotides agree with TRBD1. The ends lost 0 bases at V and 1 base at J; junction bases unmatched: 9. CDR3 size: 17 residues. The germline CDR1 and CDR2 sequences are SGHKS and YYEKEE (reference sequence). CDR3 sequence: CASSLDTGTALQETQYF. The CDR3 nucleotides are TGTGCCAGCAGCTTGGACACCGGGACAGCTCTCCAAGAGACCCAGTACTTC. Supplemented by reference TRBV5-5 and TRBJ2-5, the full variable domain reads DAGVTQSPTHLIKTRGQQVTLRCSPISGHKSVSWYQQVLGQGPQFIFQYYEKEERGRGNFPDRFSARQFPNYSSELNVNALLLGDSALYLCASSLDTGTALQETQYFGPGTRLLVL.

This clonotype was recorded at least ten times. V usage is TRBV19 and J usage is TRBJ1-2; tentatively, D is TRBD1 (6 bases). This CDR3 region has 13 residues. Germline CDR1 and CDR2: LNHDA and SQIVND (reference sequence). The V end was cut by 4 bases, the J end by 4 bases, with 10 bases between. In nucleotides, the CDR3 is TGTGCCAGTAGTAGGGACACTCTCTATGGCTACACCTTC. It translates to CASSRDTLYGYTF.

The V and J genes are TRBV5-1 and TRBJ1-4; 7 bases map to TRBD1. The CDR3 consists of 17 residues. J was trimmed by 4 bases and V by 7 bases; bases with no gene match: 16. From germline, CDR1 is SGHRS and CDR2 YFSETQ. The CDR3 loop reads CASGSHPGTAVNEKLFF. The CDR3 region has the DNA TGCGCCAGCGGCTCGCACCCCGGGACAGCAGTTAATGAAAAACTGTTTTTT.

This clonotype was seen only a few times. The gene calls are TRBV20-1 and TRBJ2-1; tentative D call: TRBD1 (5 bases). CDR1 and CDR2 from the germline V gene are DFQATT and SNEGSKA (reference sequence). The CDR3 spans 13 residues. Between the trimmed V and J ends, which lost 6 bases and 7 bases, there was a span of 16 bases. The CDR3 nucleotides are TGCAGTGCCGCTGACAGTACGTCGAATGAGCAGTTCTTC. It is translated as CSAADSTSNEQFF.

The chain couples TRBV5-6 to TRBJ2-3, with TRBD1 matching over 7 bases. Looked up from germline, CDR1 is SGHDT and CDR2 is YYEEEE. This CDR3 region has 14 residues. V was pared by 2 bases and J by 4 bases, with 4 bases of the junction left unmatched. This chain's CDR3 is CASSFYRGADTQYF. CDR3 in DNA: TGTGCCAGCAGCTTCTACAGGGGCGCAGATACGCAGTATTTT.

This rearrangement joins TRBV7-9 to TRBJ1-6; D gene uncertain. V shed 5 bases and J shed 1 base, with 9 bases lying between them. In germline, CDR1 is SEHNR, CDR2 FQNEAQ (reference sequence). This CDR3 region has 15 residues. The CDR3 bases are TGTGCCAGCAGCCAAGCTACATCCTATAATTCACCCCTCCACTTT. Its protein is CASSQATSYNSPLHF.

In this sample, this clonotype turned up many times. The chain recombines TRBV14 with TRBJ1-6; the D is unclear. Trimming removed 1 base from V and 7 bases from J, with 2 bases in between. The CDR3 runs 12 residues. Looked up from germline, CDR1 is SGHDN and CDR2 is FVKESK. The CDR3 region is CASSQGNSPLHF. CDR3 sequence (DNA): TGTGCCAGCAGCCAAGGGAATTCACCCCTCCACTTT.

This clonotype came up many times. The rearrangement links TRBV6-1 to TRBJ2-1, with a tentative D call TRBD2 (6 bases). The V and J ends lost 3 bases and 12 bases respectively, with 12 bases between them. Germline V gene data show CDR1 as MNHNS and CDR2 as SASEGT. The CDR3 loop spans 12 amino acids. The CDR3: CASSEFPRGQFF. The CDR3 nucleotides are TGTGCCAGCAGTGAGTTTCCGCGGGGGCAGTTCTTC.

The V gene is TRBV11-2, the J gene TRBJ1-1; possible D gene TRBD1, 5 bases. Trimming left V 6 bases short and J 3 bases short, with 8 bases between. The CDR3 extends over 12 amino acids. Germline CDR1 and CDR2: SGHAT and FQNNGV. The CDR3 nucleotides are TGTGCCAGCAGTGTAGGGGACACTGAAGCTTTCTTT. It encodes CASSVGDTEAFF.

This clonotype was detected ten times or more. The chain recombines TRBV5-1 with TRBJ2-3, with D perhaps TRBD2 (5 bases). The V gene lost 0 bases and the J gene lost 0 bases, with 8 bases spanning the gap. CDR1 and CDR2 from the germline V gene are SGHRS and YFSETQ. CDR3 size: 15 residues. CDR3 residues: CASSLGSVSTDTQYF. CDR3 bases: TGCGCCAGCAGCTTGGGTAGCGTGAGCACAGATACGCAGTATTTT.